Following are 19 T cell receptor beta chains from one sample sequenced in a study of blood T cell repertoires in COVID-19. Generated by immunoSEQ multiplex PCR, the TCRdb table keeps only in-frame clones and is missing some. The profile shows some 320,000 clones, around 85% of them singletons. The sequenced sample was PBMCs or T cells enriched from blood (not recorded which). All receptors come from a woman aged 30 to 39 who had been exposed to COVID-19.

V is TRBV7-2 and J is TRBJ2-3; D is perhaps TRBD1 (5 bases). This CDR3 spans 14 amino acids. Germline lookup yields CDR1 SGHTA and CDR2 FQGNSA. Trimming removed 3 bases from V and 2 bases from J, with 9 bases in between. In DNA form, the CDR3 reads TGTGCCAGCAGCTTCCGGACATTCACAGATACGCAGTATTTT. It translates to CASSFRTFTDTQYF.

This clone was counted once. The genes are TRBV2 and TRBJ2-4; a possible D gene is TRBD2 (7 bases). V dropped 3 bases and J dropped 3 bases, with 18 bases sitting between them. Germline CDR1 SNHLY, CDR2 FYNNEI. The CDR3 spans 17 residues. The chain's CDR3 is CASSEGEGGGGKNIQYF. The DNA of the CDR3 is TGTGCCAGCAGTGAGGGCGAGGGGGGAGGGGGCAAAAACATTCAGTACTTC.

Only one count was recorded for this clone. This chain uses TRBV4-2 with TRBJ2-1, with D unresolved. CDR1 and CDR2 (germline): LGHNA, YNFKEQ. CDR3 length: 18 amino acids. V dropped 3 bases and J dropped 1 base, with 19 bases sitting between them. The CDR3 region is CASSQARGGQGSYNEQFF. CDR3 nucleotides: TGTGCCAGCAGCCAGGCCCGAGGTGGTCAAGGTTCCTACAATGAGCAGTTCTTC.

The chain has TRBV5-1 and TRBJ2-3; the match to TRBD2 covers 7 bases. V dropped 7 bases and J dropped 0; count of bases not matched to a gene: 17. The CDR3 covers 18 residues. In germline, CDR1 is SGHRS, CDR2 YFSETQ. This CDR3 reads CASRRWRESQLSTDTQYF. In DNA, the CDR3 is TGCGCCAGCCGCCGTTGGCGGGAGAGCCAATTAAGCACAGATACGCAGTATTTT.

This chain uses TRBV28 with TRBJ2-2; D ambiguous. The CDR3 totals 14 residues. Trimming took off 8 bases at V and 3 bases at J, with 13 bases between the two ends. In germline, CDR1 is MDHEN, CDR2 SYDVKM. The CDR3 coding sequence is TGTGCCAGCTTAACCGGGTGGGACACCGGGGAGCTGTTTTTT. Its protein is CASLTGWDTGELFF.

This clone has just one count. The CDR3 DNA sequence: TGTGCCAGCAGTCCGTCCCCCAGTCACGAGCAGTACTTC. This translates into CASSPSPSHEQYF. The chain employs TRBV28 and TRBJ2-7; D not resolved. The CDR3 covers 13 residues. V lost 5 bases and J 5 bases, leaving 13 bases between the germline ends. CDR1 and CDR2 from the germline V gene are MDHEN and SYDVKM.

This chain connects TRBV27 to TRBJ2-2; no definite D call. The V end lost 2 bases, the J end lost 9 bases, and 31 bases lay between the germline ends. CDR1 is MNHEY and CDR2 is SMNVEV in the germline V gene (reference sequence). The CDR3 loop spans 20 amino acids. CDR3 nucleotides: TGTGCCAGCAGTTTAAGATACGGGTATCCGAGAAATTCTGATCACCGGGAGCTGTTTTTT. Protein product: CASSLRYGYPRNSDHRELFF.

V and J are TRBV6-2 or TRBV6-3 and TRBJ2-1; 8 nucleotides line up with TRBD1. CDR1 and CDR2 from the germline V gene are MNHEY and SVGEGT. V shed 2 bases, J shed 14 bases, and the junction held 8 bases outside the gene matches. CDR3 size: 13 residues. CDR3 nucleotide sequence: TGTGCCAGCAGTTACGACTTATCGGACAGGGAGTTCTTC. It encodes CASSYDLSDREFF.

The CDR3 DNA sequence: TGTGCCATCCTTAAACAGGGGAACTATGGCTACACCTTC. Residues: CAILKQGNYGYTF. J is TRBJ1-2 and V is TRBV28, with TRBD1 matching over 7 bases. This CDR3 is 13 amino acids long. After removal of 10 bases from V and 2 bases from J, the junction contained 7 bases not matched to a gene. Per germline, CDR1 MDHEN and CDR2 SYDVKM.

The V call is TRBV5-1, the J call TRBJ2-7; 9 bases fit TRBD2. The germline V gene encodes CDR1 SGHRS and CDR2 YFSETQ. The CDR3 sequence is 15 residues long. J lost 5 bases, V lost 2 bases, and 8 bases had no gene match. CDR3 sequence: CASSLGLAGINEQYF. The CDR3 region has the DNA TGCGCCAGCAGCTTAGGCCTAGCGGGAATCAACGAGCAGTACTTC.

The rearrangement links TRBV6-2 or TRBV6-3 to TRBJ2-5; 9 nucleotides align to TRBD1. Trimming took 2 bases from V and 5 from J; bases not matched to a gene: 6. This CDR3 has 15 amino acids. Germline CDR1 and CDR2: MNHEY and SVGEGT. The CDR3 is CASSYGQGFGETQYF. Here the CDR3 DNA reads TGTGCCAGCAGTTACGGACAGGGGTTCGGTGAGACCCAGTACTTC.

The chain has TRBV6-5 and TRBJ2-3; the D is unclear. Germline CDR1 MNHEY, CDR2 SVGAGI. The V end was cut by 6 bases, the J end by 0 bases, with 13 bases between. This CDR3 contains 15 residues. The CDR3 is CASSPTRTSTDTQYF. The CDR3 DNA reads TGTGCCAGCAGCCCAACCCGTACTAGCACAGATACGCAGTATTTT.

J is TRBJ2-2 and V is TRBV24-1; tentatively, D is TRBD1 (6 bases). Germline CDR1 and CDR2: KGHDR and SFDVKD. V was pared by 9 bases and J by 6 bases, with 22 bases between. CDR3 length: 16 amino acids. CDR3 region: CATDSGRGLSAGELFF. CDR3 DNA sequence: TGTGCCACCGATTCGGGCAGGGGCCTTTCGGCCGGGGAGCTGTTTTTT.

V gene TRBV18 combines with J gene TRBJ2-1, with 11 bases lining up with TRBD2. J lost 7 bases, V lost 3 bases, and 5 bases had no gene match. Germline CDR1 KGHSH, CDR2 LQKENI. The CDR3 length is 15 residues. The CDR3 DNA reads TGTGCCAGCTCACCTACTAGCGGGAGTCAAAATGAGCAGTTCTTC. Encoded protein: CASSPTSGSQNEQFF.

The chain joins TRBV2 to TRBJ1-2; weak D call: TRBD1 (6 bases). The germline V and J ends were trimmed by 5 bases and 7 bases, with 14 bases remaining between them. This CDR3 has 13 amino acids. The V gene's germline CDR1 is SNHLY and CDR2 FYNNEI. CDR3 DNA: TGTGCCAGCAGTCGTGACAGGAGGACTGGCTACACCTTC. Amino acids: CASSRDRRTGYTF.

The chain is built from TRBV4-1 and TRBJ2-7, with TRBD1 matching 9 bases. After removal of 2 bases from V and 6 bases from J, the junction contained 5 bases not matched to a gene. Germline CDR1 is MGHRA and CDR2 is YSYEKL. The CDR3 length is 14 residues. This chain's CDR3 is CASSQPGTGSEQYF. The CDR3 coding sequence is TGCGCCAGCAGCCAACCCGGGACAGGGTCCGAGCAGTACTTC.

V is TRBV5-1 and J is TRBJ2-1, with 7 positions matching TRBD1. CDR3 length equals 15 residues. J lost 7 bases, V lost 4 bases, and 11 bases had no gene match. Germline V gene sequence: CDR1 SGHRS, CDR2 YFSETQ. The CDR3 DNA reads TGCGCCAGCAGCCAAGACAGGGAAAAGGGGAATGAGCAGTTCTTC. This encodes CASSQDREKGNEQFF.

The genes are TRBV7-3 and TRBJ2-1; 14 positions agree with TRBD2. J lost 2 bases, V lost 5 bases, and 2 bases had no gene match. CDR3 length equals 16 residues. CDR1 SGHTA and CDR2 FQGTGA come from the germline V gene. The CDR3 is CASSGTSGGPYNEQFF. In DNA, the CDR3 is TGTGCCAGCAGCGGGACTAGCGGGGGTCCCTACAATGAGCAGTTCTTC.

This clone came up once. The chain joins TRBV5-6 to TRBJ2-1, with 8 bases identical to TRBD1. The V gene end was trimmed by 3 bases and the J gene end by 11 bases; junction bases not matched to a gene: 7. The germline CDR1 and CDR2 sequences are SGHDT and YYEEEE. The CDR3 consists of 13 residues. DNA of the CDR3: TGTGCCAGCAGCTCAGACAGGGGAGAAAAGCAGTTCTTC. This translates into CASSSDRGEKQFF.